These 21 T cell receptor beta chains were sequenced from one sample in a study of persistence of HIV-infected CD4 T cells. Cells were stimulated with overlapping HIV-1 Gag 15-mer peptides. CD40L/CD69 double-negative CD45RO-high memory CD4+ T cells were collected. Their target antigens are unknown. This was the immunoSEQ version 4 assay in survey mode. Clones were sequenced by immunoSEQ multiplex PCR, and TCRdb holds only the in-frame ones, with some missing. Among about 64,000 clones, 65% to 80% were seen once, and the ten largest hold about 1.8%. This specimen consisted of CD4+ T cells sorted from PBMCs after roughly 18-hour stimulation, obtained from a patient who received antiretroviral therapy. The source of these receptors is an adult man with HIV who was CMV-seropositive.

This chain links TRBV28 with TRBJ1-3; 7 bases are shared with TRBD1. Trimming at V came to 2 bases and at J to 4 bases, leaving 2 bases not matched to a gene. CDR1 is MDHEN, CDR2 SYDVKM, per germline. This CDR3 contains 14 residues. The DNA for the CDR3 is TGTGCCAGCAGTTTAGGAGGGGGCGGAAACACCATATATTTT. Protein: CASSLGGGGNTIYF.

V and J are TRBV28 and TRBJ2-6; D is undetermined. This CDR3 has 16 residues. Per germline, CDR1 MDHEN and CDR2 SYDVKM. V lost 8 bases to trimming and J lost 4 bases, with 18 bases between them. CDR3 region: CASSLAGLTGANVLTF. The CDR3 region has the DNA TGTGCCAGCTCTTTAGCCGGTCTTACCGGGGCCAACGTCCTGACTTTC.

This chain joins TRBV5-4 and TRBJ2-5; D is possibly TRBD2 (5 bases). Looked up from germline, CDR1 is SGHNT and CDR2 is YYREEE (reference sequence). CDR3 length: 14 residues. Trimming removed 0 bases at V and 1 base at J, with 7 bases between. Here the CDR3 reads CASSLGTAQETQYF. As DNA, the CDR3 is TGTGCCAGCAGCTTGGGGACTGCCCAAGAGACCCAGTACTTC.

The chain combines TRBV9 with TRBJ1-2, with 7 bases identical to TRBD1. Trimming at V came to 0 bases and at J to 2 bases, leaving 7 bases not matched to a gene. This CDR3 spans 16 amino acids. Germline V gene data show CDR1 as SGDLS and CDR2 as YYNGEE. CDR3 DNA sequence: TGTGCCAGCAGCGTAGGTAGACAGGGTATGAACTATGGCTACACCTTC. Translated: CASSVGRQGMNYGYTF.

The genes are TRBV27 and TRBJ1-4, with a weak D call TRBD1 (6 bases). Between the trimmed V and J ends, which lost 5 bases and 5 bases, there was a span of 18 bases. Germline V lookup: CDR1 MNHEY, CDR2 SMNVEV (reference sequence). The CDR3 consists of 16 residues. CDR3 residues: CASSPHRPQGNEKLFF. DNA for the CDR3: TGTGCCAGCAGTCCCCACCGCCCTCAGGGGAATGAAAAACTGTTTTTT.

This chain links TRBV3-1 (or the pseudogene TRBV3-2) with TRBJ1-1; D not resolved. The germline CDR1 and CDR2 sequences are LGHDT and YNNKEL (reference sequence). Trimming stripped 8 bases from V and 3 bases from J, with 10 bases between. The CDR3 totals 12 residues. The DNA of the CDR3 is TGTGCCAGCCGTAGCGAGTACACTGAAGCTTTCTTT. Translating gives CASRSEYTEAFF.

This clone was detected a few times. V gene TRBV2 combines with J gene TRBJ1-6, with D perhaps matching TRBD1 (5 bases). Germline V lookup: CDR1 SNHLY, CDR2 FYNNEI. This CDR3 is 13 amino acids long. V lost 10 bases and J lost 7, with 14 bases in between. In DNA, the CDR3 is TGTGCCATCTCGACTGAGGGGAATTCACCCCTCCACTTT. Protein product: CAISTEGNSPLHF.

V and J are TRBV20-1 and TRBJ2-1; 7 positions match TRBD1. The V gene's germline CDR1 is DFQATT and CDR2 SNEGSKA (reference sequence). Trimming at V came to 3 bases and at J to 15 bases, leaving 14 bases not matched to a gene. The CDR3 has 13 amino acids. CDR3 protein: CSASLRKPGQRFF. Written as DNA, the CDR3 is TGCAGTGCTAGTCTGAGAAAACCGGGACAGCGGTTCTTC.

This chain uses TRBV24-1 with TRBJ2-1; the D gene is possibly TRBD1 (5 bases). V was shortened by 6 bases and J by 1 base, with 6 bases between the two germline ends. The CDR3 is 13 residues long. Germline V gives CDR1 KGHDR, CDR2 SFDVKD. The CDR3, as DNA: TGTGCCACCAGTAGGGGTTCCTACAATGAGCAGTTCTTC. The encoded protein is CATSRGSYNEQFF.

The chain carries TRBV6-5 and TRBJ2-7, with TRBD1 as a possible D gene (6 bases). The CDR3 is 13 amino acids. The germline gives CDR1 MNHEY, CDR2 SVGAGI. The germline V and J ends were trimmed by 4 bases and 7 bases, with 14 bases remaining between them. The CDR3 loop reads CASSSTGPGEQYF. DNA for the CDR3: TGTGCCAGCAGTTCTACAGGGCCGGGGGAGCAGTACTTC.

The rearrangement uses TRBV18 and TRBJ1-2; 7 bases map to TRBD1. Germline V CDR1 and CDR2: KGHSH, LQKENI. J was trimmed by 1 base and V by 5 bases; bases with no gene match: 4. CDR3 length: 14 residues. The CDR3 here is CASSGTDRNYGYTF. The CDR3 DNA is TGTGCCAGCTCAGGGACAGATCGTAACTATGGCTACACCTTC.

This clone came up a few times. The chain links TRBV5-1 to TRBJ1-1; 10 bases map to TRBD1. The J segment lost 2 bases and the V segment lost 0 bases, leaving 4 bases of the junction unmatched. Germline loops: CDR1 SGHRS, CDR2 YFSETQ. The CDR3 is made up of 16 amino acids. The CDR3 sequence is CASSLEGQGHNTEAFF. The CDR3 DNA sequence: TGCGCCAGCAGCTTGGAGGGACAGGGGCACAACACTGAAGCTTTCTTT.

The rearrangement joins TRBV5-4 to TRBJ2-1; 8 nucleotides line up with TRBD2. The CDR3 runs 15 residues. Germline CDR1 SGHNT, CDR2 YYREEE (reference sequence). J gave up 4 bases and V 4 bases, and 7 bases lay outside the gene matches. For the CDR3, the DNA is TGTGCCAGCAGCCAGAGCGGGGGAACATACAATGAGCAGTTCTTC. Encoded protein: CASSQSGGTYNEQFF.

V gene TRBV6-5 combines with J gene TRBJ1-5; possible D gene TRBD1, 5 bases. Germline V gives CDR1 MNHEY, CDR2 SVGAGI. V was cut by 6 bases and J by 2 bases, with 14 bases left in between. The CDR3 contains 15 residues. CDR3 DNA sequence: TGTGCCAGCAGCGCCAGGGTTTTCGGCAATCAGCCCCAGCATTTT. It specifies CASSARVFGNQPQHF.

There are a few counts of this clone. This chain connects TRBV4-2 to TRBJ1-1; 8 nucleotides match TRBD1. This CDR3 region has 16 residues. J lost 2 bases, V lost 0 bases, and 5 bases had no gene match. Germline CDR1 is LGHNA and CDR2 is YNFKEQ. The CDR3 DNA reads TGTGCCAGCAGCCAAGAACGGACAGGGTTTAACACTGAAGCTTTCTTT. Amino acids: CASSQERTGFNTEAFF.

At least ten counts were recorded for this clone. The chain uses TRBV6-5 and TRBJ1-2; a weak D match, TRBD1 (5 bases). Germline CDR1 MNHEY, CDR2 SVGAGI. Trimming pared 2 bases from V and 4 bases from J, leaving 11 bases between. This CDR3 has 14 residues. In nucleotides, the CDR3 is TGTGCCAGCAGTTACGCCGGGACGGGCTATGGCTACACCTTC. This sequence encodes CASSYAGTGYGYTF.

The V gene is TRBV9, the J gene TRBJ1-4; TRBD1 might be the D (5 bases). This CDR3 is built from 15 residues. The germline gives CDR1 SGDLS, CDR2 YYNGEE. The germline V and J ends were trimmed by 0 bases and 7 bases, with 13 bases remaining between them. The CDR3 DNA reads as TGTGCCAGCAGCGTAGAGGGACGGGGATCTGAAAAACTGTTTTTT. This gives the protein CASSVEGRGSEKLFF.

This sequence joins TRBV5-1 and TRBJ1-2; D unclear. V dropped 0 bases and J dropped 6 bases, with 15 bases sitting between them. CDR3 size: 15 residues. Germline V gives CDR1 SGHRS, CDR2 YFSETQ. CDR3 region: CASSLGQQGVDGYTF. CDR3 bases: TGCGCCAGCAGCTTGGGGCAGCAAGGCGTAGATGGCTACACCTTC. Drawing the rest from reference TRBV5-1 and TRBJ1-2, the complete variable domain is KAGVTQTPRYLIKTRGQQVTLSCSPISGHRSVSWYQQTPGQGLQFLFEYFSETQRNKGNFPGRFSGRQFSNSRSEMNVSTLELGDSALYLCASSLGQQGVDGYTFGSGTRLTVV.

The chain carries TRBV5-5 and TRBJ1-1; D not certain. Trimming stripped 3 bases from V and 1 base from J, with 10 bases between. The germline V gene has CDR1 SGHKS and CDR2 YYEKEE (reference sequence). The CDR3 length is 14 residues. The CDR3 DNA is TGTGCCAGCAGCTCTATGGTAGGGAACACTGAAGCTTTCTTT. Its translation is CASSSMVGNTEAFF.

The rearrangement joins TRBV29-1 to TRBJ1-4, with a tentative D call TRBD1 (6 bases). Germline V lookup: CDR1 SQVTM, CDR2 ANQGSEA. The CDR3 contains 15 residues. Between the trimmed V and J ends, which lost 4 bases and 5 bases, there was a span of 17 bases. CDR3 sequence reads: CSVGKGLRGNEKLFF. The CDR3 bases are TGCAGCGTTGGGAAGGGTTTAAGGGGGAATGAAAAACTGTTTTTT. The variable domain in full, with the rest retrieved from reference TRBV29-1 and TRBJ1-4, is SAVISQKPSRDICQRGTSLTIQCQVDSQVTMMFWYRQQPGQSLTLIATANQGSEATYESGFVIDKFPISRPNLTFSTLTVSNMSPEDSSIYLCSVGKGLRGNEKLFFGSGTQLSVL.

This chain joins TRBV19 and TRBJ2-2, with D perhaps TRBD1 (5 bases). Germline values: CDR1 LNHDA, CDR2 SQIVND (reference sequence). V dropped 8 bases and J dropped 5 bases, with 9 bases sitting between them. The CDR3 runs to 12 residues. CDR3 nucleotide sequence: TGTGCCAGTGGCAGGGCAACCGGGGAGCTGTTTTTT. Residues: CASGRATGELFF.